What follows are 28 T cell receptor beta chains derived from one specimen sequenced in a study of cytomegalovirus exposure and HLA in healthy donors. Primers: 60 Vbeta forward and 13 Jbeta reverse. Sequencing used immunoSEQ multiplex PCR; TCRdb keeps in-frame clones, though not all of them. The table includes about 130,000 clones, 83% detected once. The specimen was PBMCs. These receptor sequences come from a girl aged 2-10 years in good health and CMV-seronegative.

The chain joins TRBV25-1 to TRBJ1-5; D gene uncertain. The CDR3 runs 13 residues. V dropped 5 bases and J dropped 2 bases, with 7 bases sitting between them. Germline CDR1 reads MGHDK; CDR2 reads SYGVNS. CDR3 sequence: CASSSRGNQPQHF. The CDR3 region has the DNA TGTGCCAGCAGTTCCCGGGGCAATCAGCCCCAGCATTTT.

The chain couples TRBV28 to TRBJ2-3; D gene unclear. Germline V CDR1 and CDR2: MDHEN, SYDVKM. CDR3 length: 15 residues. Trimming took 6 bases from V and 2 from J, leaving 15 bases between them. The CDR3 spells CASRRVLELTDTQYF. For the CDR3, the DNA is TGTGCCAGCAGGAGAGTTTTGGAGCTCACAGATACGCAGTATTTT.

The chain combines TRBV6-6 with TRBJ2-7, with 8 bases lining up with TRBD1. Germline CDR1 MNHNY, CDR2 SVGAGI (reference sequence). V was clipped by 1 base and J by 1 base; unmatched bases: 3. This CDR3 contains 15 residues. As DNA, the CDR3 is TGTGCCAGCAGTTACTTAACAGGGGGTTCCTACGAGCAGTACTTC. It yields the protein CASSYLTGGSYEQYF.

The rearrangement joins TRBV11-2 to TRBJ2-7, with 7 bases lining up with TRBD1. V lost 7 bases, J lost 2 bases, and 11 bases stayed unmatched. Germline CDR1 SGHAT, CDR2 FQNNGV. This CDR3 has 15 amino acids. This CDR3 is CASTSNRGGPYEQYF. CDR3 in DNA: TGTGCCAGCACCTCCAACAGGGGTGGCCCCTACGAGCAGTACTTC. Supplemented by reference TRBV11-2 and TRBJ2-7, the full variable domain reads EAGVAQSPRYKIIEKRQSVAFWCNPISGHATLYWYQQILGQGPKLLIQFQNNGVVDDSQLPKDRFSAERLKGVDSTLKIQPAKLEDSAVYLCASTSNRGGPYEQYFGPGTRLTVT.

This chain connects TRBV5-1 to TRBJ1-4; 10 positions agree with TRBD1. V lost 4 bases, J lost 5 bases, and 5 bases stayed unmatched. The germline CDR1 and CDR2 sequences are SGHRS and YFSETQ. CDR3 length: 15 residues. CDR3 coding DNA: TGCGCCAGCAGCCCGACGACAGGGGGCAATGAAAAACTGTTTTTT. Translation: CASSPTTGGNEKLFF.

There are a few counts of this clone. V usage is TRBV29-1 and J usage is TRBJ2-1; D not certain. The CDR3 totals 12 residues. V was pared by 7 bases and J by 2 bases, with 9 bases between. Germline CDR1 SQVTM, CDR2 ANQGSEA. CDR3 loop: CSGLRAYNEQFF. The CDR3 nucleotides are TGCAGCGGCTTACGGGCCTACAATGAGCAGTTCTTC.

The V gene is TRBV5-1, the J gene TRBJ2-3; D remains ambiguous. CDR1 and CDR2 from the germline V gene are SGHRS and YFSETQ. The V gene lost 0 bases and the J gene lost 2 bases, with 7 bases spanning the gap. The CDR3 has 14 residues. The CDR3 bases are TGCGCCAGCAGCTTGGTAGCCCCCACAGATACGCAGTATTTT. It is translated as CASSLVAPTDTQYF.

This rearrangement joins TRBV6-5 to TRBJ2-5; TRBD2 agrees at 11 bases. CDR3 size: 14 residues. The germline V gene has CDR1 MNHEY and CDR2 SVGAGI. The ends lost 8 bases at V and 11 bases at J; junction bases unmatched: 13. CDR3 nucleotides: TGTGCCAGCGCCCAGACTAGCGGGGTTTGGGAGCAGTACTTC. Translation gives CASAQTSGVWEQYF.

The chain is built from TRBV5-1 and TRBJ1-2; TRBD1 aligns across 9 bases. This CDR3 is built from 15 residues. Germline CDR1 and CDR2: SGHRS and YFSETQ. V trimming: 4 bases; J trimming: 5 bases; junction bases outside the gene matches: 9. This CDR3 reads CASSAGQGGLYGYTF. CDR3 nucleotide sequence: TGCGCCAGCAGCGCGGGACAGGGCGGGCTATATGGCTACACCTTC. Looking up the rest from reference TRBV5-1 and TRBJ1-2 gives the full variable domain: KAGVTQTPRYLIKTRGQQVTLSCSPISGHRSVSWYQQTPGQGLQFLFEYFSETQRNKGNFPGRFSGRQFSNSRSEMNVSTLELGDSALYLCASSAGQGGLYGYTFGSGTRLTVV.

The gene calls are TRBV5-1 and TRBJ2-2, with 7 bases aligning to TRBD2. The CDR3 has 19 amino acids. V gave up 0 bases and J gave up 3 bases; unmatched junction bases: 14. CDR1 and CDR2 (germline): SGHRS, YFSETQ. As DNA, the CDR3 is TGCGCCAGCAGCTTGGCCTTGGTGTCCCAGCGGGGTGACACCGGGGAGCTGTTTTTT. Translated, it gives CASSLALVSQRGDTGELFF.

J is TRBJ2-3 and V is TRBV4-1, with D unclear. The CDR3 contains 13 residues. The germline V and J ends were trimmed by 2 bases and 3 bases, with 6 bases remaining between them. CDR1 is MGHRA and CDR2 is YSYEKL in the germline V gene. CDR3 sequence (DNA): TGCGCCAGCAGCCAACTGGAGACAGATACGCAGTATTTT. Its protein is CASSQLETDTQYF.

The V and J genes are TRBV5-4 and TRBJ2-1, with TRBD2 matching 11 bases. The CDR3 extends over 17 amino acids. The ends lost 0 bases at V and 6 bases at J; junction bases unmatched: 8. Germline values: CDR1 SGHNT, CDR2 YYREEE (reference sequence). The CDR3 region is CASSLELAGVLGNEQFF. The CDR3 nucleotides are TGTGCCAGCAGCTTGGAACTAGCGGGAGTTCTAGGCAATGAGCAGTTCTTC.

The sample holds one count of this clone. CDR3 nucleotides: TGTGCCAGCAGTTCCGCCGGGACTAGCGGGAGTGGTGAGCAGTTCTTC. It yields the protein CASSSAGTSGSGEQFF. The chain links TRBV2 to TRBJ2-1; 14 bases agree with TRBD2. This CDR3 spans 16 amino acids. V shed 5 bases and J 9 bases; nucleotides not matched to a gene: 9. CDR1 is SNHLY and CDR2 is FYNNEI in the germline V gene.

This clone was counted only a few times. The chain employs TRBV30 and TRBJ2-7, with D maybe TRBD1 (5 bases). The CDR3 extends over 13 amino acids. Germline V gene lookup returns CDR1 GTSNPN and CDR2 SVGIG (reference sequence). V was cut by 5 bases and J by 3 bases, with 14 bases left in between. The DNA for the CDR3 is TGTGCCTGGGAATTGACAGCAGTCTACGAGCAGTACTTC. Translated: CAWELTAVYEQYF. Variable domain in full (rest from reference TRBV30 and TRBJ2-7): SQTIHQWPATLVQPVGSPLSLECTVEGTSNPNLYWYRQAAGRGLQLLFYSVGIGQISSEVPQNLSASRPQDRQFILSSKKLLLSDSGFYLCAWELTAVYEQYFGPGTRLTVT.

V usage is TRBV19 and J usage is TRBJ2-3; 7 bases agree with TRBD1. Germline trimming cut 9 bases from V and 0 bases from J; bases unmatched to any gene: 3. Germline CDR1 and CDR2: LNHDA and SQIVND (reference sequence). The CDR3 is 13 residues long. In DNA form, the CDR3 reads TGTGCCAGCAGGGACAGCAGCACAGATACGCAGTATTTT. Translation gives CASRDSSTDTQYF.

The chain couples TRBV11-2 to TRBJ1-5; 7 bases fit TRBD1. Germline loops: CDR1 SGHAT, CDR2 FQNNGV. J gave up 1 base and V 5 bases, and 2 bases lay outside the gene matches. This CDR3 region has 14 residues. The CDR3 nucleotides read TGTGCCAGCAGCCGACAGGGCAGCAATCAGCCCCAGCATTTT. Translation gives CASSRQGSNQPQHF.

J is TRBJ2-6 and V is TRBV7-2; D remains ambiguous. Trimming left V 5 bases short and J 3 bases short, with 8 bases between. Looked up from germline, CDR1 is SGHTA and CDR2 is FQGNSA. The CDR3 has 14 residues. Here the CDR3 reads CASSPSFGANVLTF. In DNA, the CDR3 is TGTGCCAGCAGCCCCTCCTTTGGGGCCAACGTCCTGACTTTC.

The table lists this clone with a few counts. This sequence joins TRBV9 and TRBJ2-1; D not certain. Per germline, CDR1 SGDLS and CDR2 YYNGEE. V was shortened by 0 bases and J by 9 bases, with 7 bases between the two germline ends. The CDR3 covers 12 residues. The CDR3 sequence: CASSVDSSEQFF. CDR3 in DNA: TGTGCCAGCAGCGTAGACTCAAGTGAGCAGTTCTTC.

The V call is TRBV30, the J call TRBJ2-1; 8 bases match TRBD1. This CDR3 contains 13 residues. The V gene end was trimmed by 2 bases and the J gene end by 5 bases; junction bases not matched to a gene: 2. Germline CDR1 is GTSNPN and CDR2 is SVGIG (reference sequence). CDR3 in amino acids: CAWSQDRDNEQFF. The CDR3 coding sequence is TGTGCCTGGAGTCAGGACAGGGACAATGAGCAGTTCTTC.

The chain uses TRBV5-5 and TRBJ2-5; TRBD2 matches at 13 bases. The CDR3 consists of 17 residues. The ends lost 1 base at V and 2 bases at J; junction bases unmatched: 5. Germline V gene data show CDR1 as SGHKS and CDR2 as YYEKEE (reference sequence). This CDR3 is CASSLTSGGGPQETQYF. CDR3 nucleotide sequence: TGTGCCAGCAGCTTGACTAGCGGGGGGGGCCCGCAAGAGACCCAGTACTTC.

The J gene is TRBJ2-7, the V gene TRBV19, with unresolved D. The CDR3 spans 14 residues. The ends were cut back, 0 bases at V and 0 bases at J, with 6 bases in the middle. Germline V CDR1 and CDR2: LNHDA, SQIVND (reference sequence). The CDR3 bases are TGTGCCAGTAGTATAGATCGCAGCTCCTACGAGCAGTACTTC. Protein sequence: CASSIDRSSYEQYF.

DNA for the CDR3: TGTGCCAGCAGTGAAGGGACACCTACTGGGCAGTACTTC. Amino acid sequence: CASSEGTPTGQYF. V is TRBV25-1 and J is TRBJ2-7, with D maybe TRBD1 (6 bases). CDR3 length equals 13 residues. The V gene lost 2 bases and the J gene lost 9 bases, with 14 bases spanning the gap. Germline lookup yields CDR1 MGHDK and CDR2 SYGVNS.

The chain carries TRBV7-6 and TRBJ2-3, with 8 bases matching TRBD2. With 1 base clipped from V and 0 bases from J, the junction kept 12 bases outside the gene matches. Per germline, CDR1 SGHVS and CDR2 FNYEAQ. CDR3 length: 19 amino acids. DNA for the CDR3: TGTGCCAGCAGCTTAGGAGCGGGGGCCTCACTTACCAGCACAGATACGCAGTATTTT. This sequence encodes CASSLGAGASLTSTDTQYF.

This clone has only a few counts. The chain couples TRBV5-4 to TRBJ1-1; D may be TRBD1 (5 bases). Trimming removed 0 bases from V and 3 bases from J, with 9 bases in between. This CDR3 comprises 14 residues. CDR1 and CDR2 (germline): SGHNT, YYREEE (reference sequence). The CDR3 reads CASSLAGQYTEAFF. In DNA, the CDR3 is TGTGCCAGCAGCTTGGCAGGGCAGTACACTGAAGCTTTCTTT.

V is TRBV4-1 and J is TRBJ2-3; 8 nucleotides match TRBD2. CDR1 and CDR2 (germline): MGHRA, YSYEKL. The CDR3 is 17 amino acids. V shed 0 bases, J shed 4 bases, and the junction held 9 bases outside the gene matches. The chain's CDR3 is CASSQELPGGPADTQYF. The CDR3 DNA reads TGCGCCAGCAGCCAAGAACTTCCGGGAGGGCCGGCAGATACGCAGTATTTT.

The chain couples TRBV10-3 to TRBJ2-7; 9 bases are a match to TRBD2. The CDR3 runs to 18 residues. Germline assignment: CDR1 ENHRY and CDR2 SYGVKD. Trimming took 0 bases from V and 7 from J; bases not matched to a gene: 16. CDR3 residues: CAISESHLAGGTLGEQYF. In DNA, the CDR3 is TGTGCCATCAGTGAGTCTCATTTGGCGGGAGGGACCCTGGGTGAGCAGTACTTC.

The V gene is TRBV5-4, the J gene TRBJ2-1, with 8 nucleotides matching TRBD2. Germline V gives CDR1 SGHNT, CDR2 YYREEE (reference sequence). The V gene end was trimmed by 1 base and the J gene end by 15 bases; junction bases not matched to a gene: 9. The CDR3 has 13 residues. The CDR3 sequence: CASSLSLAERGFF. The CDR3 DNA sequence: TGTGCCAGCAGCTTGTCACTAGCGGAGAGGGGGTTCTTC.

As concerns this clone: This sample includes further DNA sequences coding for the same CDR3. The chain uses TRBV6-5 and TRBJ2-7; 10 nucleotides line up with TRBD1. The CDR3 length is 14 residues. Germline lookup yields CDR1 MNHEY and CDR2 SVGAGI. The V and J ends lost 0 bases and 4 bases, in that order; junction bases with no gene match: 0. The CDR3 DNA reads TGTGCCAGCAGTTACTCGGGACAGGGGTACGAGCAGTACTTC. Protein sequence: CASSYSGQGYEQYF.